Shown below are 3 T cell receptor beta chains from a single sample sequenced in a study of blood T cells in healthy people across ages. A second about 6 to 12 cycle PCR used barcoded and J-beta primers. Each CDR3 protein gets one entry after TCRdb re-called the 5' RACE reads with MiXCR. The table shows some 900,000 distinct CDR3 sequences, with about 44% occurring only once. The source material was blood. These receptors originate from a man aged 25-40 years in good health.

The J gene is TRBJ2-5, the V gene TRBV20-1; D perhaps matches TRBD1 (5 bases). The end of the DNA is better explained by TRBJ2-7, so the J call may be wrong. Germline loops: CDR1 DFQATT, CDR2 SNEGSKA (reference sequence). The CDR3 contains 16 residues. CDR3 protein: CSARERAGLSLYEQYF. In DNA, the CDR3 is TGCAGTGCTAGAGAACGTGCAGGGCTCTCTTTATACGAGCAGTACTTC.

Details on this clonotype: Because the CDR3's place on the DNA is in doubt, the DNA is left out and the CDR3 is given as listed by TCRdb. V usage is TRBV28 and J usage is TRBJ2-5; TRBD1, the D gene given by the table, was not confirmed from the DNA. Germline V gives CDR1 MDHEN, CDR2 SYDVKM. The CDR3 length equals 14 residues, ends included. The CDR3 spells CASSSSTGTYEQYF.

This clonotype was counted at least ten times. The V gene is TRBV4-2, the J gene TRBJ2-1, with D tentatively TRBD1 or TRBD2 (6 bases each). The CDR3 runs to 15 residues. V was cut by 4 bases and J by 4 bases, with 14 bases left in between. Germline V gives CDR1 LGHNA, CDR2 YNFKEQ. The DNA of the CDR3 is TGTGCCAGCAGCCTTAATCGGGGGCCTTACAATGAGCAGTTCTTC. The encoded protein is CASSLNRGPYNEQFF.